This TCR beta chain emerged from a study of cytomegalovirus exposure and HLA in healthy donors. In the case of this clone: The antigen is undetermined. Its ends do not fully match the called genes, so a read error is possible.

Whole-study findings and limits: HLA restriction was apparent for most CMV-associated TCR beta chains in a later analysis. The investigators catalogued 150 to 200 TCR beta chains as cytomegalovirus-associated. Researchers left out some V segments, among them TRBV6-2 and TRBV6-3, as indistinguishable.

Germline V lookup: CDR1 SEHNR, CDR2 FQNEAQ (reference sequence). This CDR3 spans 17 amino acids. The primer mix had 60 Vbeta and 13 Jbeta primers. Generated by immunoSEQ multiplex PCR, the TCRdb table keeps only in-frame clones and is missing some. The sample yields roughly 110,000 clones, approximately 85% seen once. This clonotype was sampled from a man in his forties or fifties in good health and CMV-seronegative. The chain employs TRBV7-9 and TRBJ1-6; 11 bases fit TRBD1. The source material was PBMCs. The CDR3 loop reads CSSSPGQGASYNSPLHF. The CDR3 DNA is TGTTCCAGCAGCCCAGGACAGGGGGCATCCTATAATTCACCCCTCCACTTT.